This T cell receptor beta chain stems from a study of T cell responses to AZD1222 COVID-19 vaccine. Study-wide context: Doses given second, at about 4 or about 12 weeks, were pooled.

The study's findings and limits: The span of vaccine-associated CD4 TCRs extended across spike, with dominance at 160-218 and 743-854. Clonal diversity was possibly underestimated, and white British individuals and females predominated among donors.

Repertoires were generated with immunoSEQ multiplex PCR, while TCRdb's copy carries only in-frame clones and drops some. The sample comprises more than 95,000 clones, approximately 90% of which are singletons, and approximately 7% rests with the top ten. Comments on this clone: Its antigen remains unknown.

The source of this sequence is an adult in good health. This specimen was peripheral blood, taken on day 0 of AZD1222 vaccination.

CDR3 in DNA: TGTGCCAGCAGCCTAGGACAGGGGGCCACCTACGAGCAGTACTTC. Amino acids: CASSLGQGATYEQYF. The chain is built from TRBV9 and TRBJ2-7, with 11 nucleotides matching TRBD1. The ends lost 4 bases at V and 2 bases at J; junction bases unmatched: 5. The CDR3 has 15 amino acids. The V gene's germline CDR1 is SGDLS and CDR2 YYNGEE.